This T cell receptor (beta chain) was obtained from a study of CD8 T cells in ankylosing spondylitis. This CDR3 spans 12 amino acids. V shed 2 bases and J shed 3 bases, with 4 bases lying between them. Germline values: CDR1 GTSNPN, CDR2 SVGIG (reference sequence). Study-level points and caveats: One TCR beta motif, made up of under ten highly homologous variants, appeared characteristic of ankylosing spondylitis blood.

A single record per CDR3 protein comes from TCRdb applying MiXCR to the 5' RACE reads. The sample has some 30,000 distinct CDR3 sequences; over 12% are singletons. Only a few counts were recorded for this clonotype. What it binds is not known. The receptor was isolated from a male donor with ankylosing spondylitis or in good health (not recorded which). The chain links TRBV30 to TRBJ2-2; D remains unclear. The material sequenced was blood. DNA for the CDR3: TGTGCCTGGAGTATGGACACCGGGGAGCTGTTTTTT. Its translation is CAWSMDTGELFF.